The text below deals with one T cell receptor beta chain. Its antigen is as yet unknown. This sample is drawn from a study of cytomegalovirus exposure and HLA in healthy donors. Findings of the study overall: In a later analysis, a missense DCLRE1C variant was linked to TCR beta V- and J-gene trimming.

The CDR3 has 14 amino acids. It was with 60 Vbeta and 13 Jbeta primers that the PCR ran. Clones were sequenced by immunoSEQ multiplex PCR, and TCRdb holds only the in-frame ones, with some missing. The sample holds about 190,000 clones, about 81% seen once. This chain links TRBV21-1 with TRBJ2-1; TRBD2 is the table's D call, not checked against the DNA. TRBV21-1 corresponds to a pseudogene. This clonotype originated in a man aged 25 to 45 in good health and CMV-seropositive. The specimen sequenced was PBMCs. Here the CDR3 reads CASSKDSNPDEQFF. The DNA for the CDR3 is TGTGCCAGCAGCAAAGATAGTAACCCGGATGAGCAGTTCTTC.